One sample yielded the 15 T cell receptor beta chains listed below, sequenced in a study of ipilimumab plus nivolumab after autologous stem cell transplantation (dated by TCRdb to the early 2020s). Library preparation used the immunoSEQ multiplex PCR assay. The table comes from immuneACCESS by way of TCRdb, which keeps in-frame sequences with V and J called. Part of the clones is missing from these tables; in studies checked, under half for an unresolved V gene and the rest for unknown reasons. Within this sample are about 83,000 clones, with more than 80% of them counted one time only. Approximately 2.2% of the sample is in the top ten clones. The sample in question was PBMCs, obtained in a trial of ipilimumab plus nivolumab as post-transplant consolidation. Receptors originate from a male donor with diffuse large B-cell lymphoma.

This sequence joins TRBV18 and TRBJ1-1; possibly TRBD1 for D (6 bases). V was clipped by 3 bases and J by 7 bases, with 12 bases between them. The CDR3 covers 13 residues. Germline V gene lookup returns CDR1 KGHSH and CDR2 LQKENI. The CDR3, as DNA: TGTGCCAGCTCACCCCATTCAGGGGTTGAAGCTTTCTTT. Translated, it gives CASSPHSGVEAFF.

V gene TRBV5-1 combines with J gene TRBJ2-2, with TRBD2 as a possible D gene (5 bases). The germline V gene has CDR1 SGHRS and CDR2 YFSETQ. The germline V and J ends were trimmed by 1 base and 5 bases, with 24 bases remaining between them. This CDR3 is built from 19 residues. The CDR3 DNA is TGCGCCAGCAGCTTGTTTACGGCTTACGGACCACAGCGGACCGGGGAGCTGTTTTTT. Its protein is CASSLFTAYGPQRTGELFF. Full variable domain (remainder filled in from reference TRBV5-1 and TRBJ2-2): KAGVTQTPRYLIKTRGQQVTLSCSPISGHRSVSWYQQTPGQGLQFLFEYFSETQRNKGNFPGRFSGRQFSNSRSEMNVSTLELGDSALYLCASSLFTAYGPQRTGELFFGEGSRLTVL.

This clone was picked up one time. The chain recombines TRBV27 with TRBJ2-2; the D gene is possibly TRBD2 (5 bases). CDR3 length: 16 residues. Germline V gene sequence: CDR1 MNHEY, CDR2 SMNVEV (reference sequence). V was clipped by 4 bases and J by 5 bases, with 17 bases between them. CDR3 DNA: TGTGCCAGCAGTTACGCCGGGGTCCCGATTACCGGGGAGCTGTTTTTT. Its protein is CASSYAGVPITGELFF.

V and J are TRBV30 and TRBJ1-1; D may be TRBD1 (5 bases). The CDR3 extends over 13 amino acids. V lost 4 bases and J 4 bases, leaving 13 bases between the germline ends. CDR1 is GTSNPN and CDR2 is SVGIG in the germline V gene (reference sequence). This chain's CDR3 is CAWTSQGPTEAFF. The CDR3 DNA follows: TGTGCCTGGACGTCGCAGGGCCCCACTGAAGCTTTCTTT.

The gene calls are TRBV1 and TRBJ1-2. TRBV1 is annotated as a pseudogene. CDR3 size: 19 residues. The CDR3 DNA sequence: TGCACCAGCAGCCAAGAAGGGCACAGAAACGGATCTGCTAACTATGGCTACACCTTC. Translated: CTSSQEGHRNGSANYGYTF.

The CDR3 DNA follows: TGTGCCAGCAGCCGAAACAGGGGAGTTAATGAAAAACTGTTTTTT. This encodes CASSRNRGVNEKLFF. The chain employs TRBV5-8 and TRBJ1-4; TRBD1 aligns across 7 bases. The CDR3 has 15 amino acids. J lost 4 bases, V lost 4 bases, and 7 bases had no gene match. The germline CDR1 and CDR2 sequences are SGHTS and YDEGEE.

This chain connects TRBV5-4 to TRBJ1-2; D uncertain. Germline V gene lookup returns CDR1 SGHNT and CDR2 YYREEE (reference sequence). The ends were cut back, 0 bases at V and 0 bases at J, with 12 bases in the middle. This CDR3 comprises 16 residues. The CDR3 nucleotides read TGTGCCAGCAGCTTGGGCGGAGGGCTCACTAACTATGGCTACACCTTC. It encodes CASSLGGGLTNYGYTF.

This clone was recorded a few times. This chain joins TRBV30 and TRBJ1-1, with D unresolved. The ends were cut back, 3 bases at V and 0 bases at J, with 20 bases in the middle. The CDR3 runs 17 residues. Germline CDR1 and CDR2: GTSNPN and SVGIG (reference sequence). The CDR3 nucleotides read TGTGCCTGGAGGCGAAGGTCAGGCCTACTTATGAACACTGAAGCTTTCTTT. Translating it yields CAWRRRSGLLMNTEAFF. Supplemented by reference TRBV30 and TRBJ1-1, the full variable domain reads SQTIHQWPATLVQPVGSPLSLECTVEGTSNPNLYWYRQAAGRGLQLLFYSVGIGQISSEVPQNLSASRPQDRQFILSSKKLLLSDSGFYLCAWRRRSGLLMNTEAFFGQGTRLTVV.

This clone has just one count. This sequence joins TRBV5-1 and TRBJ1-2, with 9 positions matching TRBD1. The CDR3 covers 15 residues. Germline lookup yields CDR1 SGHRS and CDR2 YFSETQ. V lost 2 bases to trimming and J lost 1 base; unmatched junction nucleotides: 3. The CDR3 is CASSFKTGGNYGYTF. The DNA of the CDR3 is TGCGCCAGCAGCTTTAAGACAGGGGGTAACTATGGCTACACCTTC.

The gene calls are TRBV7-9 and TRBJ2-1, with a weak D call TRBD2 (5 bases). The CDR3 contains 15 residues. With 1 base removed from V and 9 bases from J, the gap between germline ends came to 16 bases. Germline V gene lookup returns CDR1 SEHNR and CDR2 FQNEAQ (reference sequence). As DNA, the CDR3 is TGTGCCAGCAGCTTAGTTCCCTCAATAGAGGGTGAGCAGTTCTTC. Its translation is CASSLVPSIEGEQFF.

V is TRBV15 and J is TRBJ2-4, with D possibly called TRBD1 or TRBD2 (5 bases each). The CDR3 spans 18 residues. CDR1 LNHNV and CDR2 YYDKDF come from the germline V gene (reference sequence). The V end was cut by 1 base, the J end by 3 bases, with 19 bases between. CDR3 nucleotide sequence: TGTGCCACCAGCAGAGCCCGGGGCCGGGGTAGTGACAAAAACATTCAGTACTTC. As protein: CATSRARGRGSDKNIQYF.

This clone has only a few counts. The chain links TRBV5-8 to TRBJ2-3; D unresolved. The CDR3 extends over 16 amino acids. With 0 bases removed from V and 4 bases from J, the gap between germline ends came to 15 bases. CDR1 and CDR2 from the germline V gene are SGHTS and YDEGEE. The CDR3 reads CASSLGLAQGADTQYF. CDR3 DNA sequence: TGTGCCAGCAGCTTGGGGCTGGCTCAAGGTGCAGATACGCAGTATTTT.

This rearrangement joins TRBV18 to TRBJ2-1; no definite D call. The CDR3 extends over 13 amino acids. Germline CDR1 and CDR2: KGHSH and LQKENI. V was trimmed by 2 bases and J by 12 bases, leaving 14 bases between them. CDR3 nucleotides: TGTGCCAGCTCACCAAGAGACCAGGATCCGCAGTTCTTC. Translated: CASSPRDQDPQFF. Full variable domain (outside the CDR3, taken from reference TRBV18 and TRBJ2-1): NAGVMQNPRHLVRRRGQEARLRCSPMKGHSHVYWYRQLPEEGLKFMVYLQKENIIDESGMPKERFSAEFPKEGPSILRIQQVVRGDSAAYFCASSPRDQDPQFFGPGTRLTVL.

The genes are TRBV7-9 and TRBJ2-7, with a possible D match to TRBD2 (7 bases). This CDR3 has 14 amino acids. CDR1 is SEHNR, CDR2 FQNEAQ, per germline (reference sequence). The ends were cut back, 7 bases at V and 2 bases at J, with 15 bases in the middle. For the CDR3, the DNA is TGTGCCAGCACTCGCTTCGGGGGGCCCTACGAGCAGTACTTC. As protein: CASTRFGGPYEQYF.

This sequence joins TRBV27 and TRBJ2-1; 7 bases fit TRBD1. After removal of 6 bases from V and 4 bases from J, the junction contained 6 bases not matched to a gene. Germline CDR1 reads MNHEY; CDR2 reads SMNVEV (reference sequence). This CDR3 has 14 residues. The CDR3 DNA sequence: TGTGCCAGCAGCCAAGAGACAGGGTACAATGAGCAGTTCTTC. Its protein product is CASSQETGYNEQFF.